This section outlines one T cell receptor (beta chain) sequence together with its context. Its target is unknown. The CDR3 has 13 amino acids. Germline values: CDR1 DFQATT, CDR2 SNEGSKA (reference sequence). V was clipped by 5 bases and J by 7 bases, with 15 bases between them. Sample-barcoded 5' priming and a J-beta primer mix drove a second PCR of about 7 to 11 cycles. Using its own MiXCR run on the 5' RACE reads, TCRdb lists one record per CDR3 protein. The repertoire includes about 640,000 distinct CDR3 sequences, under 65% of them detected once, and 30% to 40% sits in the top ten. The data were taken from a study of blood T cells in healthy people across ages. Study-level points and caveats: From one million sequenced T cells, diversity estimates were lower bounds.

This sequence was found in a man aged 55 to 70 in good health. The material sequenced was blood. The rearrangement links TRBV20-1 to TRBJ2-1, with D perhaps given as TRBD1 or TRBD2 (6 bases each). This chain's CDR3 is CSARGGSGNEQFF. The CDR3, as DNA: TGCAGTGCTCGAGGGGGGTCAGGGAATGAGCAGTTCTTC.